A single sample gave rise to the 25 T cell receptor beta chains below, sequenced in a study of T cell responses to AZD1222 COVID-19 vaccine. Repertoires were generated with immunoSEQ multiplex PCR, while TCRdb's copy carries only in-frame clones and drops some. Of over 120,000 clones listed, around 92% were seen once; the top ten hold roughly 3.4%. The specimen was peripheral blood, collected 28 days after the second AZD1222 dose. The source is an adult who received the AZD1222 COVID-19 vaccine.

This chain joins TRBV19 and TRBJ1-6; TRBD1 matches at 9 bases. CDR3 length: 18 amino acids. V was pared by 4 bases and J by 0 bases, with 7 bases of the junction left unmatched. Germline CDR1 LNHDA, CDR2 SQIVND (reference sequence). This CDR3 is CASSRDRASSSYNSPLHF. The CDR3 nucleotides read TGTGCCAGTAGTAGGGACAGGGCGTCCAGCTCCTATAATTCACCCCTCCACTTT. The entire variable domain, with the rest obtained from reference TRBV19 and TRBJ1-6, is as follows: DGGITQSPKYLFRKEGQNVTLSCEQNLNHDAMYWYRQDPGQGLRLIYYSQIVNDFQKGDIAEGYSVSREKKESFPLTVTSAQKNPTAFYLCASSRDRASSSYNSPLHFGNGTRLTVT.

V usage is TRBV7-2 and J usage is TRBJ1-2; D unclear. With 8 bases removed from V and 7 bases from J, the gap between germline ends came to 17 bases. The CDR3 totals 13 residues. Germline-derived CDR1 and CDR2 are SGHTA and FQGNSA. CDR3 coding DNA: TGTGCCAGCGGTTCTGCCTGGGGAGTTGGCTACACCTTC. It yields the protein CASGSAWGVGYTF.

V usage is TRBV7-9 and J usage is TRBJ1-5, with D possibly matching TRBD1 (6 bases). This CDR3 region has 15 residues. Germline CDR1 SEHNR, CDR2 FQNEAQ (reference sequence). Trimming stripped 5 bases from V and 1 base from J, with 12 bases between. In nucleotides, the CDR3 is TGTGCCAGCAGCCCGGCAGGGGTAAGCAATCAGCCCCAGCATTTT. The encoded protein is CASSPAGVSNQPQHF.

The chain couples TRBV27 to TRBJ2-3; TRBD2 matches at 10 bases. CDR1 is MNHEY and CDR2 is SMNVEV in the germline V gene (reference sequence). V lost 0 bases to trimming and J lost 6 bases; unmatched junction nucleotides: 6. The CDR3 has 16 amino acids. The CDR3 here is CASSLSSGRVRDTQYF. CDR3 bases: TGTGCCAGCAGTTTATCGAGCGGGAGGGTAAGGGATACGCAGTATTTT.

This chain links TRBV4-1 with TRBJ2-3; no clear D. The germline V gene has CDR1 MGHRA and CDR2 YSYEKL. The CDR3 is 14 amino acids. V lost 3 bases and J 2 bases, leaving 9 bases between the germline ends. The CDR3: CASSHTHATDTQYF. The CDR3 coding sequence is TGCGCCAGCAGCCACACCCATGCCACAGATACGCAGTATTTT.

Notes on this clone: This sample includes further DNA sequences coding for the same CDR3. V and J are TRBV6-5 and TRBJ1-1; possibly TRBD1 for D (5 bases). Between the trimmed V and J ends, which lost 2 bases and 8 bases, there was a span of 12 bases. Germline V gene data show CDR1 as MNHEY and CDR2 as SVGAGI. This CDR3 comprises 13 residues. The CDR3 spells CASSYTGNTEAFF. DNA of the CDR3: TGTGCCAGCAGTTACACAGGTAATACGGAAGCTTTCTTT.

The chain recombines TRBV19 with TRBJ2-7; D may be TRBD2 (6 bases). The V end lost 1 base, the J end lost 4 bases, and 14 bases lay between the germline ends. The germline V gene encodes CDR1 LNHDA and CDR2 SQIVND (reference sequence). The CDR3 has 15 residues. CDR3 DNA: TGTGCCAGTAGTATAGGTAGTAGCGGAGGATACGAGCAGTACTTC. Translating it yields CASSIGSSGGYEQYF.

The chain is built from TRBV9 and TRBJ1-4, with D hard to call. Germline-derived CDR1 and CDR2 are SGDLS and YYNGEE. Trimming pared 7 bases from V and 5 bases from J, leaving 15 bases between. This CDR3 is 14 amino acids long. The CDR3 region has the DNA TGTGCCAGCGGGGAGGGAATGGAGAATGAAAAACTGTTTTTT. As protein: CASGEGMENEKLFF.

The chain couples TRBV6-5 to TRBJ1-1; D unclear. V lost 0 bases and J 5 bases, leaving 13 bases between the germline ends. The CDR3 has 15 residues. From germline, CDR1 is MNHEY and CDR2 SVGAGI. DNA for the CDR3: TGTGCCAGCAGTTACTCCTCCCCGGTGGGGACTGAAGCTTTCTTT. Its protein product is CASSYSSPVGTEAFF.

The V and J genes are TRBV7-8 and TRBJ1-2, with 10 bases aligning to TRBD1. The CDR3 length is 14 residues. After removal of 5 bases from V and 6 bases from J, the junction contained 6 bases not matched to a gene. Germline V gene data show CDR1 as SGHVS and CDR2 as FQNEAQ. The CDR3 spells CASSLPGQGHGYTF. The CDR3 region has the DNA TGTGCCAGCAGCCTGCCGGGACAGGGGCATGGCTACACCTTC.

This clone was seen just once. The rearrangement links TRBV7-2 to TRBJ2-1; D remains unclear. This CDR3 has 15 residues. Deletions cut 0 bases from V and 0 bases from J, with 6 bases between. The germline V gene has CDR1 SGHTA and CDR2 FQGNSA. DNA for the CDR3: TGTGCCAGCAGCTTAGCCGCTAGCTCCTACAATGAGCAGTTCTTC. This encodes CASSLAASSYNEQFF.

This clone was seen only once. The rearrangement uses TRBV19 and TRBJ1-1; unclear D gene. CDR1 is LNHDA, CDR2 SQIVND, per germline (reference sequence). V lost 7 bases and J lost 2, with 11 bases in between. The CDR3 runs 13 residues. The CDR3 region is CASKAGANTEAFF. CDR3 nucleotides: TGTGCCAGTAAGGCAGGAGCAAACACTGAAGCTTTCTTT.

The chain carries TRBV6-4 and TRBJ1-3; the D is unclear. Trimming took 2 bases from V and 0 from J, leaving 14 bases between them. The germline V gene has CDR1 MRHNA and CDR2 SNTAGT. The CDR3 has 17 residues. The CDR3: CASSDVAGPRSGNTIYF. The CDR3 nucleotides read TGTGCCAGCAGTGACGTAGCCGGGCCCCGCTCTGGAAACACCATATATTTT.

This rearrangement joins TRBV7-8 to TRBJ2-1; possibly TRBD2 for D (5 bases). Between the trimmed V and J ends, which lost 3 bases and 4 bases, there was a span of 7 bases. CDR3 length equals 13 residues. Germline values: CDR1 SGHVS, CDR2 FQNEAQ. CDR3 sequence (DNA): TGTGCCAGCAGCTTCAAGCGGTACAATGAGCAGTTCTTC. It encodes CASSFKRYNEQFF.

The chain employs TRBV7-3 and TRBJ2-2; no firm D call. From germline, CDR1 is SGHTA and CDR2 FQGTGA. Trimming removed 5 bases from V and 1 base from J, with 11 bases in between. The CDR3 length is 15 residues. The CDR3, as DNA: TGTGCCAGCAGCCCGGTTAGGGTGAACACCGGGGAGCTGTTTTTT. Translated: CASSPVRVNTGELFF.

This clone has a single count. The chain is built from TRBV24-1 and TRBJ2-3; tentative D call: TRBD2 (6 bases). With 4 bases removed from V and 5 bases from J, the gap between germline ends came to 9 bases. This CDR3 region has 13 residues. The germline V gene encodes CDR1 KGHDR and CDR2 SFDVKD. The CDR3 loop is CATSEQGLDTQYF. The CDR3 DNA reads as TGTGCCACCAGTGAGCAGGGACTAGATACGCAGTATTTT.

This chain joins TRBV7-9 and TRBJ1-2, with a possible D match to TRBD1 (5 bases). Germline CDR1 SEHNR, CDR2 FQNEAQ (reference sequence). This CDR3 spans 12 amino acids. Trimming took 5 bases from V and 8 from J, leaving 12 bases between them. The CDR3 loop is CASSGGGGGYTF. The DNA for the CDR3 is TGTGCCAGCAGCGGGGGAGGAGGAGGCTACACCTTC.

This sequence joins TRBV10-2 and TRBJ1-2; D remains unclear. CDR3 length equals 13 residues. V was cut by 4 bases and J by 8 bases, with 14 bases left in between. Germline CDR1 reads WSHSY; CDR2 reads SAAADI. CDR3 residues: CASSVDRGDGYTF. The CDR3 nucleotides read TGCGCCAGCAGTGTGGATCGCGGCGACGGCTACACCTTC.

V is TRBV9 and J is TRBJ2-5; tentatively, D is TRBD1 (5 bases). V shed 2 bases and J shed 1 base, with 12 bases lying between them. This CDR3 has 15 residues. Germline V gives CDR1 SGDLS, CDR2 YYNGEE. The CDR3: CASSVTGVIQETQYF. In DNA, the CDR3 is TGTGCCAGCAGCGTCACAGGAGTGATCCAAGAGACCCAGTACTTC.

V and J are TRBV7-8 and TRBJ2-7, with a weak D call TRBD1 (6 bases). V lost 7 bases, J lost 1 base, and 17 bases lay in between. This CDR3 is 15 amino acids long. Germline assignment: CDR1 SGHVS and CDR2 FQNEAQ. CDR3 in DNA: TGTGCCAGCATCCTAACCCGGGACATATCCTACGAGCAGTACTTC. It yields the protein CASILTRDISYEQYF.

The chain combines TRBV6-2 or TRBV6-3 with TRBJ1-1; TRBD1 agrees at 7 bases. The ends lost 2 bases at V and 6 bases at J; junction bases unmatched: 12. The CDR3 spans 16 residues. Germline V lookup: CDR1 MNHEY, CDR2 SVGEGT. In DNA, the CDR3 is TGTGCCAGCAGTTACGAGACAGGGTACCCTCGAGCTGAAGCTTTCTTT. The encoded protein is CASSYETGYPRAEAFF.

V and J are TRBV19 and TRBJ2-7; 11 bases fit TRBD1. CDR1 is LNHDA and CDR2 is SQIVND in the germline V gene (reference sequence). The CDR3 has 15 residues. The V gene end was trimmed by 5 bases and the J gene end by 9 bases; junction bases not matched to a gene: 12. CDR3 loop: CASSPLPGQGGRQYF. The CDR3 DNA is TGTGCCAGTAGTCCGCTACCGGGACAGGGGGGGAGGCAGTACTTC.

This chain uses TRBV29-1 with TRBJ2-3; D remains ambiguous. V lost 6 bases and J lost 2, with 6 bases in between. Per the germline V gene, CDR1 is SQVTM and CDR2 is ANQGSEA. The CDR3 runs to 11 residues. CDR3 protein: CSVGHTDTQYF. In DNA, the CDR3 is TGCAGCGTCGGCCACACAGATACGCAGTATTTT.

The CDR3, as DNA: TGTGCCACCGGACAGGGCTCCTATAATTCACCCCTCCACTTT. Translated: CATGQGSYNSPLHF. V and J are TRBV28 and TRBJ1-6, with 8 positions matching TRBD1. J lost 0 bases, V lost 10 bases, and 2 bases had no gene match. CDR3 size: 14 residues. Looked up from germline, CDR1 is MDHEN and CDR2 is SYDVKM.

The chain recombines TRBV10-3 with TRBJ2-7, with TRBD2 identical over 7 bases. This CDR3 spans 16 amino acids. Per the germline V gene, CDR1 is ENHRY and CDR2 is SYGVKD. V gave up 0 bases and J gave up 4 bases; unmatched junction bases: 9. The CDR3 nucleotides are TGTGCCATCAGTGAGTCTGGGGGAGGGCCCTCTTACGAGCAGTACTTC. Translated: CAISESGGGPSYEQYF.